This TCR beta chain was documented in a study of regulatory T cells in long-lasting Graves disease (dated by TCRdb to the early 2020s). With respect to the entire study: Antithyroid drugs had been taken for less than 3 months by newly diagnosed Graves' disease patients. Persistent Graves' disease patients were compared with newly diagnosed Graves' disease patients by peripheral blood TCR sequencing and RNA sequencing. The study was conducted in China and was registered as a clinical trial. A total of 33 samples were covered by TCR sequencing, comprising around 13 persistent and 20 or so newly diagnosed Graves' disease patients. General findings and caveats noted by the study authors: Compared with newly diagnosed patients, persistent Graves' disease patients had lower TCR Shannon entropy and fewer highly expanded clones, which suggests clonal expansion. Sequencing and analysis were restricted to the TCR beta chain. Peripheral blood alone was examined, since thyroid tissue, which constituted the primary lesion, could not be accessed. TRBV28, TRBJ1-2 and TRBJ2-5 were preferentially used in persistent disease, while TRBV20-1 and TRBJ2-1 were favored in newly diagnosed disease. More public clonotypes were shared among persistent patients (roughly 2,700) than among newly diagnosed patients (approximately 930). The small sample size was acknowledged by the authors as a limitation that may reduce accuracy.

The receptor library was made with multiplex PCR. This sample was sequenced with an Illumina HiSeq 4000. CDR3 regions were amplified by Arm-PCR with iRepertoire HTBI primers to construct TCR beta libraries. PCR products were gel purified before sequencing. The study's own analysis went as follows. Across samples, fewer than 70 TRBV and roughly 15 TRBJ segments were identified and used for gene usage analysis of CDR3 amino acid clonotypes. Filtered high-quality paired reads were merged into contigs using COPE and FqMerger. BLAST was used to align contigs to IMGT TRBV, TRBD and TRBJ reference genes, and CDR3 was defined according to IMGT. Highly expanded clones were defined as clonotypes with a frequency above 0.1%. Shannon entropy served as the measure of repertoire diversity, while the Gini coefficient captured V-J evenness. A clonotype was considered public if more than one individual shared it. TCRdb applied fastp at Q25 and MiXCR to the public reads, then kept only in-frame beta chains. Identical CDR3 protein sequences are pooled into one entry, listed with their most common genes and DNA. TCRdb, rather than the study authors, made the V and J calls. Across this sample there are 410,000 or so distinct CDR3 sequences, with just under 15% seen only once. The ten largest make up over 15% of the sample.

The V end gives up 7 bases and the J end 3 bases, leaving 9 bases in the junction not matched to a gene. Via the germline V gene, CDR1 is MDHEN and CDR2 SYDVKM. Counted from cysteine to phenylalanine, this CDR3 has 16 amino acids. The DNA shown is the 48-base CDR3, in frame from base 1. This clonotype appeared many times. Its antigen is not yet known. No much larger clone is present one base from it, and per-base qualities are unavailable. This sample's time point label indicates: newly diagnosed GD, antithyroid drugs for less than 3 months. RNA was extracted from PBMCs in TRIzol for both TCR sequencing and RNA sequencing. The diagnosis of Graves' disease followed American Thyroid Association guidelines. Patients for the study were recruited at an endocrinology department in Xi'an, China. From each patient, around 8.3 milliliters of peripheral blood was collected into an EDTA anticoagulant tube. Ficoll Paque Plus density gradient separation was used to isolate PBMCs, and no further T cell sorting was done. RNA quality was checked with an Agilent 2100 Bioanalyzer and agarose gel, and concentration with a NanoDrop 2000.

Another study also made use of these data, one on T cells in Graves' hyperthyroidism and ophthalmopathy. The second paper states: Stable Graves' hyperthyroidism was defined as the absence of progression to ophthalmopathy over 18 months of follow-up. Hyperthyroidism patients were aged 18 to 65 years and newly diagnosed, with disease duration of less than 2 months. Any patient with an uncontrolled infection, another autoimmune disease, pregnancy or lactation was excluded. Diagnoses were based on clinical symptoms, serum thyroxine and TRAb, thyroid ultrasound and orbital computed tomography. The first round of RT-PCR for the TCR CDR3 was performed with the HTBI primer set and the Qiagen OneStep RT-PCR kit. Most expanded thyroid clonotypes (frequency above 0.001) were also found in blood, which suggests that blood repertoires may mirror thyroid immune responses. In cross-validation, a model built on a 13 V-J signature told ophthalmopathy apart from stable hyperthyroidism with 85% to 90% sensitivity and roughly 81% specificity, and in testing the same model reached 80%/75%. In validation, progression to ophthalmopathy was predicted by the model with about 70% sensitivity and 72.22% specificity, a median of 6.5 months before onset. TCR V-J signatures able to tell the groups apart were searched for in a discovery cohort of 90 to 100 patients, of whom over 40 had Graves' ophthalmopathy and around 57 had stable Graves' hyperthyroidism. Prospective prediction of ophthalmopathy was tested in an independent validation cohort of 18 to 20 hyperthyroidism patients and 17 patients who later progressed to ophthalmopathy. The roughly 91 discovery patients were randomly divided into training and test sets at a 7:3 ratio. The study also compared thyroid tissue and blood T-cell repertoires from roughly 6 Graves' hyperthyroidism patients. Once sampling was done, hyperthyroidism patients were given methimazole at a starting dose of 30 mg daily, whereas ophthalmopathy patients were given high-dose intravenous methylprednisolone. The libraries were constructed in a second round of multiplex PCR and then size-selected and purified. Paired-end sequencing of the libraries was performed with 100 bp reads on an Illumina HiSeq2000. Raw data were processed with SOAPnuke, discarding reads with adapters, uncalled bases, mean Phred below 15, or no exact constant-primer or identifier match. High-quality paired reads were merged with COPE v1.2.5, and unique nucleotide sequences were defined as clonotypes. MiTCR v1.1 was used to align the clonotypes against IMGT TRBV, TRBD and TRBJ reference segments. The analysis included only V-J combinations with a frequency above 0.0001, which together covered roughly 99% of the repertoires. The TCS score was defined as the ratio of F50 (clonal expansion) to E x V (chaos), calculated using BLOSUM62-based TCRdist between CDR3 peptides within each V-J. Welch's t-statistics and random forest reduced around 520 V-J features to some 14, which were used in a naive Bayes classifier (R e1071). No statistical method was used to set the sample size in advance, and investigators knew the group allocation. The paper describes TCR Vbeta CDR3 sequencing of 135 peripheral blood samples, made up of 43 ophthalmopathy patients, approximately 76 hyperthyroidism patients and roughly 17 progressor patients.

The TCR sequence derives from a woman aged 25 to 39 with Graves disease. Donor details come from another sample of the same person, matched by shared clones. Sequenced here: peripheral blood mononuclear cells (PBMCs), sampled at new diagnosis, from a patient treated with antithyroid drugs. The V and J segments used are TRBV28 and TRBJ2-7; TRBD2 agrees with 13 junctional bases. The DNA reads as follows: TGTGCCAGCAAAACGGCCGGGACTAGCGGGATCTACGAGCAGTACTTC. It is translated as CASKTAGTSGIYEQYF.